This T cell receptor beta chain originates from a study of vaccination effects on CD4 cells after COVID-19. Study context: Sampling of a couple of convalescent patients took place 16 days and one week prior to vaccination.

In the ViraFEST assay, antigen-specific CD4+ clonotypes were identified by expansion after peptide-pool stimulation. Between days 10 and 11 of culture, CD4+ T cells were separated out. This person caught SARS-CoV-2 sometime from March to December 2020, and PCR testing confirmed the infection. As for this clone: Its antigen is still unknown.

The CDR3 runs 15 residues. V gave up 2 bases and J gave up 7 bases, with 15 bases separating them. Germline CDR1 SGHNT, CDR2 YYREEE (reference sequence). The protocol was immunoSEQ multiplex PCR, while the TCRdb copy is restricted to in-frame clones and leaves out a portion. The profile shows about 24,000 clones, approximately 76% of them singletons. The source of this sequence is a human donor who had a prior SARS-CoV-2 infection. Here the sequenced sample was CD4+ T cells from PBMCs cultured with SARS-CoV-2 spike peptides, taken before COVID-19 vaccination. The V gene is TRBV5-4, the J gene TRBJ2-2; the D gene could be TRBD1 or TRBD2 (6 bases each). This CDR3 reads CASSLGGGPIGELFF. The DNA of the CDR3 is TGTGCCAGCAGCTTAGGAGGGGGGCCAATCGGGGAGCTGTTTTTT.